These T cell receptor beta chains were read from a single sample in a study of graft-versus-host responses after intestinal transplantation. Produced via immunoSEQ multiplex PCR; TCRdb's table is partial and in-frame only. This sample carries 40,000 to 55,000 clones, 85% to 95% of them seen once, and the ten largest clones take approximately 0.2%. No antigen is known for these receptors. Sequenced material: unstimulated CD8+ T cells sorted from spleen or lymph node cells, taken before transplant. The receptors come from a human donor who was the organ donor for an intestinal transplant. Each CDR3 is given with its conserved first and last residue. Each record gives: J gene, D gene, clone size, V gene, CDR3 DNA, CDR3 protein. D genes are given only for firm matches. The listing skips clone size in some rows; elsewhere it reads once, few, many or a size class.

J gene: TRBJ2-2
D gene: NA
clone size: NA
V gene: TRBV9
CDR3 DNA: TGTGCCAGCAGCGTAAGTCGCGGTAAGATCAACACCGGGGAGCTGTTTTTT
CDR3 protein: CASSVSRGKINTGELFF

J gene: TRBJ1-1
D gene: NA
clone size: NA
V gene: TRBV19
CDR3 DNA: TGTGCCACTAGTATGGGTGCGGGGTCCTACCAGAACACTGAAGCTTTCTTT
CDR3 protein: CATSMGAGSYQNTEAFF

J gene: TRBJ1-5
D gene: NA
clone size: few
V gene: TRBV6-4
CDR3 DNA: TGTGCCAACTACCCGGCTGCGGTGAATCAGCCCCAGCATTTT
CDR3 protein: CANYPAAVNQPQHF

J gene: TRBJ1-1
D gene: NA
clone size: NA
V gene: TRBV7-2
CDR3 DNA: TGTGCCAGCAAATCGGAGGGACTCACTGAAGCTTTCTTT
CDR3 protein: CASKSEGLTEAFF

J gene: TRBJ1-2
D gene: TRBD1
clone size: few
V gene: TRBV27
CDR3 DNA: TGTGCCAGCAGGCAGGGGGCCTTGAACTATGGCTACACCTTC
CDR3 protein: CASRQGALNYGYTF

J gene: TRBJ1-6
D gene: TRBD1
clone size: NA
V gene: TRBV5-6
CDR3 DNA: TGTGCCAGCAGCTTGGGACTTGGGACAGAAAATAATTCACCCCTCCACTTT
CDR3 protein: CASSLGLGTENNSPLHF

J gene: TRBJ2-7
D gene: TRBD2
clone size: NA
V gene: TRBV4-2
CDR3 DNA: TGTGCCAGCAGCCAAGAGGAACTAGCGGGGGGCGAGCAGTACTTC
CDR3 protein: CASSQEELAGGEQYF

J gene: TRBJ1-1
D gene: TRBD1
clone size: NA
V gene: TRBV2
CDR3 DNA: TGTGCCAGCCTTCCCCGGGACAGGGTGTGGAACACTGAAGCTTTCTTT
CDR3 protein: CASLPRDRVWNTEAFF

J gene: TRBJ2-2
D gene: NA
clone size: NA
V gene: TRBV4-1
CDR3 DNA: TGCGCCAGCAGCGCCCACGGGGGCAACGGGGAGCTGTTTTTT
CDR3 protein: CASSAHGGNGELFF

J gene: TRBJ2-3
D gene: NA
clone size: NA
V gene: TRBV27
CDR3 DNA: TGTGCCAGCAGTCCTCTGGAGGGGCTCCGCACAGATACGCAGTATTTT
CDR3 protein: CASSPLEGLRTDTQYF

J gene: TRBJ2-3
D gene: TRBD2
clone size: NA
V gene: TRBV5-4
CDR3 DNA: TGTGCCAGCAGCCTGGCGACTAGCGGGGGTACCACAGATACGCAGTATTTT
CDR3 protein: CASSLATSGGTTDTQYF

J gene: TRBJ1-1
D gene: TRBD1
clone size: NA
V gene: TRBV28
CDR3 DNA: TGTGCCAGCAGCCACACAGGGGGCAACACTGAAGCTTTCTTT
CDR3 protein: CASSHTGGNTEAFF

J gene: TRBJ1-2
D gene: NA
clone size: NA
V gene: TRBV4-3
CDR3 DNA: TGCGCCAGCAGCCCCCTCGAGGGGGATGGCTACACCTTC
CDR3 protein: CASSPLEGDGYTF

J gene: TRBJ2-2
D gene: TRBD1
clone size: NA
V gene: TRBV19
CDR3 DNA: TGTGCCAGTAGTATGGTCCAGGGGGCCGGGGAGCTGTTTTTT
CDR3 protein: CASSMVQGAGELFF

J gene: TRBJ2-7
D gene: NA
clone size: NA
V gene: TRBV4-1
CDR3 DNA: TGCGCCAGCAGCCAAAGGGTTAGTAGCGGACAATCCTACGAGCAGTACTTC
CDR3 protein: CASSQRVSSGQSYEQYF

J gene: TRBJ1-2
D gene: NA
clone size: NA
V gene: TRBV27
CDR3 DNA: TGTGCCAGCAGCGGCCCCCAAGCGAGGGATCGGACCCCGTATGGCTACACCTTC
CDR3 protein: CASSGPQARDRTPYGYTF

J gene: TRBJ2-1
D gene: TRBD1
clone size: NA
V gene: TRBV18
CDR3 DNA: TGTGCCAGCTCACCTACAGGGGGCGGTGAGCAGTTCTTC
CDR3 protein: CASSPTGGGEQFF

J gene: TRBJ2-2
D gene: NA
clone size: once
V gene: TRBV7-9
CDR3 DNA: TGTGCCAGCAGCGTAGACCTCAGGGGAGACACCGGGGAGCTGTTTTTT
CDR3 protein: CASSVDLRGDTGELFF

J gene: TRBJ2-7
D gene: NA
clone size: NA
V gene: TRBV27
CDR3 DNA: TGTGCCAGCAGTTTGAACAGCCCCCCCTACGAGCAGTACTTC
CDR3 protein: CASSLNSPPYEQYF

J gene: TRBJ2-7
D gene: NA
clone size: NA
V gene: TRBV5-6
CDR3 DNA: TGTGCCAGCAGCTCCGGGGGAGCCTACGAGCAGTACTTC
CDR3 protein: CASSSGGAYEQYF

J gene: TRBJ2-5
D gene: NA
clone size: once
V gene: TRBV27
CDR3 DNA: TGTGCCAGCAGTTTAAGGGGACAAGAGACCCAGTACTTC
CDR3 protein: CASSLRGQETQYF

J gene: TRBJ1-6
D gene: NA
clone size: NA
V gene: TRBV5-4
CDR3 DNA: TGTGCCAGCAGCACAAGCGATAGCTCCTATAATTCACCCCTCCACTTT
CDR3 protein: CASSTSDSSYNSPLHF